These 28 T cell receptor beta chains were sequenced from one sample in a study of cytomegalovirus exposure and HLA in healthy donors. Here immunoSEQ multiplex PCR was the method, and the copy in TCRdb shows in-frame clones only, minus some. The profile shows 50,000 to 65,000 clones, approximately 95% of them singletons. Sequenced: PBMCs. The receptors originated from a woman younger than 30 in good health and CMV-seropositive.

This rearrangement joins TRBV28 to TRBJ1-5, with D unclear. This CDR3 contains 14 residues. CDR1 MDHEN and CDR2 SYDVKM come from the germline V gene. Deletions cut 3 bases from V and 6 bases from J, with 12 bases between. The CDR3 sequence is CASSLTLRGQPQHF. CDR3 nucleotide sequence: TGTGCCAGCAGTTTGACCTTACGGGGTCAGCCCCAGCATTTT.

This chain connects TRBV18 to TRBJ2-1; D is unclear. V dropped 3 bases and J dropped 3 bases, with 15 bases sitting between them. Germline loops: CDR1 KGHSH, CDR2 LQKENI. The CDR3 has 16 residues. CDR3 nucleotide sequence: TGTGCCAGCTCACCCCCACGTGCTGGTAGCTACAATGAGCAGTTCTTC. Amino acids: CASSPPRAGSYNEQFF.

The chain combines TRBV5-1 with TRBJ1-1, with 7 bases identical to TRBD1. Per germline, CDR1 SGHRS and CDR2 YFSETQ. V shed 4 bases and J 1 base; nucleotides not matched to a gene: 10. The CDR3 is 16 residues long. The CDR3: CASSRRQGSTNTEAFF. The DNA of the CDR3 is TGCGCCAGCAGCCGCCGACAGGGTTCCACGAACACTGAAGCTTTCTTT. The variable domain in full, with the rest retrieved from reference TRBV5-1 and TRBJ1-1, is KAGVTQTPRYLIKTRGQQVTLSCSPISGHRSVSWYQQTPGQGLQFLFEYFSETQRNKGNFPGRFSGRQFSNSRSEMNVSTLELGDSALYLCASSRRQGSTNTEAFFGQGTRLTVV.

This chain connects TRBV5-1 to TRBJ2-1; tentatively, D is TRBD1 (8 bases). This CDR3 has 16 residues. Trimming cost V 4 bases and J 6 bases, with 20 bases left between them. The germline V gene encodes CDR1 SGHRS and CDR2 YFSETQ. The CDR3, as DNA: TGCGCCAGCAGCAAGCTGACAGGGGAGGGGAGCAATGAGCAGTTCTTC. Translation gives CASSKLTGEGSNEQFF.

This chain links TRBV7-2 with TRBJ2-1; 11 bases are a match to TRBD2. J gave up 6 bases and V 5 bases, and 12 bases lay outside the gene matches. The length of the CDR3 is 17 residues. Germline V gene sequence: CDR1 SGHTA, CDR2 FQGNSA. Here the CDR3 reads CASSPSLAGGRGNEQFF. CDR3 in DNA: TGTGCCAGCAGCCCGTCGCTAGCGGGGGGCCGGGGCAATGAGCAGTTCTTC.

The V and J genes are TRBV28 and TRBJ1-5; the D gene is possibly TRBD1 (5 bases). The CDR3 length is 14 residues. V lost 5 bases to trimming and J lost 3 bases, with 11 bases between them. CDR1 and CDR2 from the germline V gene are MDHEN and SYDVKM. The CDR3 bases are TGTGCCAGCAGTACACACAGGCTCAATCAGCCCCAGCATTTT. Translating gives CASSTHRLNQPQHF.

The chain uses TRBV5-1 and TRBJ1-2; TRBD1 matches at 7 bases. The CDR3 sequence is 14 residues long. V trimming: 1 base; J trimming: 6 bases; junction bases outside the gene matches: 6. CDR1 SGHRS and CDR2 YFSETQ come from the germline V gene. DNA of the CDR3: TGCGCCAGCAGCTTGCCCCAGGGGGGCCATGGCTACACCTTC. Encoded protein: CASSLPQGGHGYTF.

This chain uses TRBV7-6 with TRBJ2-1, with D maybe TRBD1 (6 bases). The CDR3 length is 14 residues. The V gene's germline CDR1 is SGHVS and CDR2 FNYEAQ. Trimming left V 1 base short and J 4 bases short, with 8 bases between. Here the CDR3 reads CASSLGTGYNEQFF. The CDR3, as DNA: TGTGCCAGCAGCTTAGGAACAGGGTACAATGAGCAGTTCTTC.

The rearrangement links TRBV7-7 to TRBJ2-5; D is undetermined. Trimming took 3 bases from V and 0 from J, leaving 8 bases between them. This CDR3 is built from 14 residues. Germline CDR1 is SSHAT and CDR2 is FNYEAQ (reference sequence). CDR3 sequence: CASSLGRYQETQYF. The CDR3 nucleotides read TGTGCCAGCAGCTTGGGCCGGTACCAAGAGACCCAGTACTTC.

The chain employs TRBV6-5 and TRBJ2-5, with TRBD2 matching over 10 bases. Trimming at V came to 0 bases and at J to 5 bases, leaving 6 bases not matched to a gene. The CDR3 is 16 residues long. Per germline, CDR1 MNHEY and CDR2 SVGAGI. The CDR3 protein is CASSYSRAGGRETQYF. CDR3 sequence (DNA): TGTGCCAGCAGTTACTCGAGAGCGGGGGGGCGGGAGACCCAGTACTTC.

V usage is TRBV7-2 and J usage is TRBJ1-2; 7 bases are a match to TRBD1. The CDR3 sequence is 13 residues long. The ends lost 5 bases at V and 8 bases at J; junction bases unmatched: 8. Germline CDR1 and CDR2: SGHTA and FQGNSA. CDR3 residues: CASSLNRGGGYTF. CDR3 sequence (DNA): TGTGCCAGCAGCCTTAACAGGGGCGGGGGCTACACCTTC.

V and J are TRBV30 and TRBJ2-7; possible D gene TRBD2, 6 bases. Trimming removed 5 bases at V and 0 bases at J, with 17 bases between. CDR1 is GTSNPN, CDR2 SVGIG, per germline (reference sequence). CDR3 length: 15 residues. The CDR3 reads CAWAKRDGSSYEQYF. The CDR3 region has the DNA TGTGCCTGGGCCAAAAGGGACGGGAGCTCCTACGAGCAGTACTTC.

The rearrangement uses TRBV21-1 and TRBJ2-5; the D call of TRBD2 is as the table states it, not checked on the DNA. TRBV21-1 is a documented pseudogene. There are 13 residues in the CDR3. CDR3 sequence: CASSTSRGETQYF. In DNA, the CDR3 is TGTGCCAGCAGCACCTCACGGGGAGAGACCCAGTACTTC.

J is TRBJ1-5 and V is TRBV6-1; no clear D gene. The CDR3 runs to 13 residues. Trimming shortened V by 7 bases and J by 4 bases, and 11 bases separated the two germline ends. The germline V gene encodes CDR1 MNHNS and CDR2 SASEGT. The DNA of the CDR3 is TGTGCCAGCATATTGAGTACTAATCAGCCCCAGCATTTT. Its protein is CASILSTNQPQHF.

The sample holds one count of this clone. CDR3 loop: CASQEGQIVDEQFF. The CDR3 DNA reads as TGTGCCAGTCAGGAGGGGCAGATTGTAGATGAGCAGTTCTTC. This chain uses TRBV19 with TRBJ2-1; D perhaps matches TRBD2 (6 bases). This CDR3 contains 14 residues. The V end was cut by 8 bases, the J end by 8 bases, with 19 bases between. Germline V gene data show CDR1 as LNHDA and CDR2 as SQIVND (reference sequence).

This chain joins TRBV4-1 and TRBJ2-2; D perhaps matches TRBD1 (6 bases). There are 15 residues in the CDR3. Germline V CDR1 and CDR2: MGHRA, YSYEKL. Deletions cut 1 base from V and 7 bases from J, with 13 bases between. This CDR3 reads CASSQVDSPLGELFF. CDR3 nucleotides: TGCGCCAGCAGCCAAGTGGACAGTCCACTCGGGGAGCTGTTTTTT.

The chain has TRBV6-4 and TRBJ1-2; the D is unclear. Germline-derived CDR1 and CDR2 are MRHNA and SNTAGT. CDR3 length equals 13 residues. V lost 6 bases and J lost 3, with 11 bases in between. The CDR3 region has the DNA TGTGCCAGCAGCCCGGACGGGGACTATGGCTACACCTTC. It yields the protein CASSPDGDYGYTF.

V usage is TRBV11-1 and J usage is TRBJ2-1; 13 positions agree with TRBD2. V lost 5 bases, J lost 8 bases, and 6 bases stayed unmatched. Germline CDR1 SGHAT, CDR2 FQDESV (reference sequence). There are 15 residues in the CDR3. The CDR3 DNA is TGTGCCAGCAGCCCAACTAGCGGGAGGGCCTATGAGCAGTTCTTC. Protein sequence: CASSPTSGRAYEQFF.

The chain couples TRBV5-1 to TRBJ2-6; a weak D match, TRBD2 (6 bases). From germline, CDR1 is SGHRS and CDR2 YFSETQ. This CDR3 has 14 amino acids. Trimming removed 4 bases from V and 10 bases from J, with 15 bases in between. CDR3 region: CASSPLDGGNVLTF. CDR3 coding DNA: TGCGCCAGCAGCCCCCTAGACGGGGGAAACGTCCTGACTTTC.

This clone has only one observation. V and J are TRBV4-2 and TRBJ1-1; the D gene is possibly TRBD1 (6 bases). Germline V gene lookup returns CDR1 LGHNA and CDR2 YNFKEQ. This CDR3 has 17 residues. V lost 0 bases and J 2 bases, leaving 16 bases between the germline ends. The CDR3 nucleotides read TGTGCCAGCAGCCAAGAAGGGGGGGCGGTTTATAACACTGAAGCTTTCTTT. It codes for CASSQEGGAVYNTEAFF.

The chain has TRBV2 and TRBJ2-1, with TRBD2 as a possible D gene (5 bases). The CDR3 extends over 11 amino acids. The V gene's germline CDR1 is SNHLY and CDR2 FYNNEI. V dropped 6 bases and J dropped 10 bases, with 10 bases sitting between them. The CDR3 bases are TGTGCCAGCAGCGACTACTCCGAGCAGTTCTTC. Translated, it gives CASSDYSEQFF. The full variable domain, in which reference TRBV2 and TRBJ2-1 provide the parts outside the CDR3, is EPEVTQTPSHQVTQMGQEVILRCVPISNHLYFYWYRQILGQKVEFLVSFYNNEISEKSEIFDDQFSVERPDGSNFTLKIRSTKLEDSAMYFCASSDYSEQFFGPGTRLTVL.

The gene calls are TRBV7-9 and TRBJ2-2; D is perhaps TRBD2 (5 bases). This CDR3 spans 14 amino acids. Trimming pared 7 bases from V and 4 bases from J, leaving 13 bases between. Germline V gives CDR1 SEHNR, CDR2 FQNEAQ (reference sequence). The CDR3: CASIQTGGTGELFF. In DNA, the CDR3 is TGTGCCAGCATCCAAACTGGAGGCACCGGGGAGCTGTTTTTT.

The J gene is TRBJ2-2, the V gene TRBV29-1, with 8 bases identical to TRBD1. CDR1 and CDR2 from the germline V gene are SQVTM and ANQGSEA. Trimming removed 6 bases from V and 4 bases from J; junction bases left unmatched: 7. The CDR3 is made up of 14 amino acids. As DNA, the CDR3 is TGCAGCGTGGCGCAGGGGGCCGGCACCGGGGAGCTGTTTTTT. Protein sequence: CSVAQGAGTGELFF.

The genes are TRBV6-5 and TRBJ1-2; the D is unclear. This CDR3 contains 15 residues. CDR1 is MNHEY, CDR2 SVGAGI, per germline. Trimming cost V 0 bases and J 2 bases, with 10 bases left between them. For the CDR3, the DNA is TGTGCCAGCAGTTACTCGAGATTCCCCAACTATGGCTACACCTTC. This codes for CASSYSRFPNYGYTF.

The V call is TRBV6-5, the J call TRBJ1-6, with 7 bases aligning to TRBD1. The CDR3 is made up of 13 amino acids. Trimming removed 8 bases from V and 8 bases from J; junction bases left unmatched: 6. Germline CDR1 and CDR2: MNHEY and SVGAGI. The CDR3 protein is CASHRGRDSPLHF. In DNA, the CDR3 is TGTGCCAGCCACAGGGGTAGGGATTCACCCCTCCACTTT.

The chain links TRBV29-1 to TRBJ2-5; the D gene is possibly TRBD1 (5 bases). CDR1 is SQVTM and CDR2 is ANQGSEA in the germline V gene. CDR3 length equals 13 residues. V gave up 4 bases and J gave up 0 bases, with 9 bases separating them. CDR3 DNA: TGCAGCGTTGGGGGCACTTACCAAGAGACCCAGTACTTC. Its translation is CSVGGTYQETQYF.

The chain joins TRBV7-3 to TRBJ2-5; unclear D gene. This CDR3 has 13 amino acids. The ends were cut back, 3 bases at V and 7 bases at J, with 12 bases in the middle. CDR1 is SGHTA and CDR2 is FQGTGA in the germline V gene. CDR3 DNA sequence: TGTGCCAGCAGCTTCACCGCCGTCGGGACCCAGTACTTC. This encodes CASSFTAVGTQYF. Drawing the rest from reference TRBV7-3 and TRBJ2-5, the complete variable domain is GAGVSQTPSNKVTEKGKYVELRCDPISGHTALYWYRQSLGQGPEFLIYFQGTGAADDSGLPNDRFFAVRPEGSVSTLKIQRTERGDSAVYLCASSFTAVGTQYFGPGTRLLVL.

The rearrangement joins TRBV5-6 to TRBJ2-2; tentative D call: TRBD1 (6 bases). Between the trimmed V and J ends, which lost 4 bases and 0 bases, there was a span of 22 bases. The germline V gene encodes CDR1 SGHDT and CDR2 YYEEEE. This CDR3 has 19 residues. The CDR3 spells CASSLKSGTLITNTGELFF. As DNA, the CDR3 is TGTGCCAGCAGCCTAAAGTCCGGGACACTTATTACGAACACCGGGGAGCTGTTTTTT.